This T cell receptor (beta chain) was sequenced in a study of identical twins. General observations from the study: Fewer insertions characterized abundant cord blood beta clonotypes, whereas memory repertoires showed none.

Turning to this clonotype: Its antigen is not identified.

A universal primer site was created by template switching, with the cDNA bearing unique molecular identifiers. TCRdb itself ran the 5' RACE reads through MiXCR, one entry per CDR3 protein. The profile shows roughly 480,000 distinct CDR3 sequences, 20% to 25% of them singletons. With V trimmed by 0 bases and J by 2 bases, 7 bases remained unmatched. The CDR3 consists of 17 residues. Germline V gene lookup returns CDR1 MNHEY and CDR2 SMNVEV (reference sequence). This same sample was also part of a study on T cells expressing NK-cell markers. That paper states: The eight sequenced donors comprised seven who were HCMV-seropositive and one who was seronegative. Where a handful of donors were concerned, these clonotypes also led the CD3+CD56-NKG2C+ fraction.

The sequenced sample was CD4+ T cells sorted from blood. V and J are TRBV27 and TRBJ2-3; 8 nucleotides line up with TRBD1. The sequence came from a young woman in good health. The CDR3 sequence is CASSLSMAQGVTDTQYF. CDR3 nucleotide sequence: TGTGCCAGCAGTTTATCGATGGCACAGGGGGTCACAGATACGCAGTATTTT.